This passage covers 4 T cell receptor beta chains from one sample sequenced in a study of prognosis after radiotherapy for stage I lung cancer. Starting from genomic DNA, TCR beta CDR3 was amplified through two-round multiplex PCR. Round-one PCR had primers specific to each TRBV and TRBJ gene. TCRdb processed the multiplex PCR reads anew with MiXCR; each CDR3 protein has one entry. The data hold around 20,000 distinct CDR3 sequences, with around 50% observed a single time. Sample: PBMCs, taken before or after stereotactic body radiation therapy (not recorded which). The origin of the receptors is a donor over 45 with non-small cell lung cancer.

The chain combines TRBV5-6 with TRBJ2-1, with TRBD2 matching 7 bases. The CDR3 has 14 residues. Germline loops: CDR1 SGHDT, CDR2 YYEEEE. After removal of 1 base from V and 10 bases from J, the junction contained 8 bases not matched to a gene. The CDR3 protein is CASSLSVRGSEQFF. The CDR3 nucleotides read TGTGCCAGCAGCTTGAGTGTGCGGGGGTCAGAGCAGTTCTTC.

As regards this clonotype: One end of the junction does not line up with germline, which may come from a read error. The chain recombines TRBV2 with TRBJ2-2; 7 nucleotides align to TRBD2. Germline V gene lookup returns CDR1 SNHLY and CDR2 FYNNEI. The CDR3 runs to 15 residues. The DNA for the CDR3 is TGTGCCAGCAGTGAAGGCGGGAGTGGCACCGGGGATCTGTTCTTT. Residues: CASSEGGSGTGDLFF.

In its sample, this clonotype was seen many times. This chain joins TRBV5-1 and TRBJ1-1; D is unclear. This CDR3 is 13 amino acids long. Between the trimmed V and J ends, which lost 0 bases and 1 base, there was a span of 4 bases. CDR1 and CDR2 (germline): SGHRS, YFSETQ. The CDR3: CASSLGGNTEAFF. CDR3 coding DNA: TGCGCCAGCAGCTTGGGGGGGAACACTGAAGCTTTCTTT.

This clonotype was observed at least ten times. The chain is built from TRBV28 and TRBJ2-2; 7 bases match TRBD1. The CDR3 spans 15 residues. Germline values: CDR1 MDHEN, CDR2 SYDVKM. The V segment lost 3 bases and the J segment 4 bases; nucleotides outside the gene matches: 5. As DNA, the CDR3 is TGTGCCAGCAGTTTTCGACAGGGCATCACCGGGGAGCTGTTTTTT. It translates to CASSFRQGITGELFF.